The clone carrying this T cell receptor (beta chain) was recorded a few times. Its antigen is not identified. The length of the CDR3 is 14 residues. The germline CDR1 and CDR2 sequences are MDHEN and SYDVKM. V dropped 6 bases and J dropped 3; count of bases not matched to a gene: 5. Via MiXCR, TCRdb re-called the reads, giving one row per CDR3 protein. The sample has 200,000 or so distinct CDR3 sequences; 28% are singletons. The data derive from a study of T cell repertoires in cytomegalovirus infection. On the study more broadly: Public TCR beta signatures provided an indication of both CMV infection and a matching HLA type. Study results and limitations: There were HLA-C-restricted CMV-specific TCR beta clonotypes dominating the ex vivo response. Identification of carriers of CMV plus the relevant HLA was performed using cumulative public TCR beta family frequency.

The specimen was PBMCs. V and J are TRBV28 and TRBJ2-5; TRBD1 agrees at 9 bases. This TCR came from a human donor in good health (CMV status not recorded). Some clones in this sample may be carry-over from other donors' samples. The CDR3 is CASRPTGGEETQYF. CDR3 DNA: TGTGCCAGCAGACCGACAGGGGGAGAAGAGACCCAGTACTTC.